One and the same sample provided the 22 T cell receptor beta chains below, sequenced in a study of blood T cell repertoires in COVID-19. TCRdb keeps only in-frame clones here, not all; method: immunoSEQ multiplex PCR. The data contain roughly 250,000 clones, 70% to 85% of them singletons. The sequencing input was peripheral blood. Receptors were obtained from an elderly woman with active or convalescent COVID-19.

The chain is built from TRBV7-8 and TRBJ2-2, with 10 bases fitting TRBD2. Unmatched junction bases numbered 8, after V lost 3 bases and J lost 7 bases. The CDR3 runs to 16 residues. In germline, CDR1 is SGHVS, CDR2 FQNEAQ. This chain's CDR3 is CASSLVASGSIGELFF. CDR3 nucleotides: TGTGCCAGCAGCTTGGTGGCTAGCGGGAGTATCGGGGAGCTGTTTTTT.

The rearrangement links TRBV2 to TRBJ2-3; a weak D match, TRBD2 (6 bases). This CDR3 comprises 13 residues. Between the trimmed V and J ends, which lost 8 bases and 4 bases, there was a span of 13 bases. The germline V gene has CDR1 SNHLY and CDR2 FYNNEI. The CDR3: CASAGQAADTQYF. DNA of the CDR3: TGTGCCAGCGCGGGGCAAGCAGCAGATACGCAGTATTTT.

The chain carries TRBV19 and TRBJ1-1; no reliable D call. The CDR3 runs 13 residues. V lost 5 bases and J lost 5, with 12 bases in between. The germline CDR1 and CDR2 sequences are LNHDA and SQIVND (reference sequence). The CDR3 region is CASSDLTGTEAFF. In DNA form, the CDR3 reads TGTGCCAGTAGTGACTTGACGGGGACTGAAGCTTTCTTT.

The V call is TRBV6-5, the J call TRBJ2-1; 8 nucleotides match TRBD2. Germline-derived CDR1 and CDR2 are MNHEY and SVGAGI. The length of the CDR3 is 15 residues. Losses at the gene ends were 6 bases for V and 6 bases for J; bases not matched to a gene: 10. The CDR3 region is CASSLSGGPLNEQFF. The CDR3 coding sequence is TGTGCCAGCAGCCTCAGCGGGGGCCCCCTCAATGAGCAGTTCTTC.

The CDR3 DNA is TGTGCCACCAAAAAACAGGGAGGCAATCAGCCCCAGCATTTT. Its protein product is CATKKQGGNQPQHF. The V call is TRBV2, the J call TRBJ1-5, with TRBD1 as a possible D gene (6 bases). This CDR3 comprises 14 residues. Germline V lookup: CDR1 SNHLY, CDR2 FYNNEI. Deletions cut 10 bases from V and 2 bases from J, with 15 bases between.

The chain recombines TRBV9 with TRBJ2-4; a weak D match, TRBD1 (6 bases). Trimming shortened V by 0 bases and J by 12 bases, and 13 bases separated the two germline ends. Per germline, CDR1 SGDLS and CDR2 YYNGEE. CDR3 length equals 13 residues. The CDR3 nucleotides are TGTGCCAGCAGCGTAGGGGCTCAGGGGTCTCAGTACTTC. Its protein is CASSVGAQGSQYF.

V usage is TRBV6-6 and J usage is TRBJ1-5, with D possibly TRBD1 on 5 matching bases. The V gene's germline CDR1 is MNHNY and CDR2 SVGAGI (reference sequence). The CDR3 runs to 15 residues. The V end was cut by 5 bases, the J end by 2 bases, with 13 bases between. CDR3 coding DNA: TGTGCCAGCAGTCCTCGGGGGGTGGGCAATCAGCCCCAGCATTTT. It yields the protein CASSPRGVGNQPQHF.

The rearrangement joins TRBV7-9 to TRBJ2-5; 8 bases match TRBD2. The CDR3 has 14 residues. V trimming: 5 bases; J trimming: 5 bases; junction bases outside the gene matches: 7. Germline V CDR1 and CDR2: SEHNR, FQNEAQ (reference sequence). The CDR3 is CASSPGGSWETQYF. The CDR3 DNA is TGTGCCAGCAGCCCGGGGGGGTCCTGGGAGACCCAGTACTTC.

The chain recombines TRBV5-1 with TRBJ2-1, with 8 bases matching TRBD1. Losses at the gene ends were 4 bases for V and 1 base for J; bases not matched to a gene: 4. Looked up from germline, CDR1 is SGHRS and CDR2 is YFSETQ. The CDR3 runs 15 residues. CDR3 DNA sequence: TGCGCCAGCAGCAGGGACAGGACATCCTACAATGAGCAGTTCTTC. Its protein is CASSRDRTSYNEQFF.

The V and J genes are TRBV11-2 and TRBJ1-5; unclear D gene. Trimming removed 2 bases at V and 2 bases at J, with 7 bases between. Looked up from germline, CDR1 is SGHAT and CDR2 is FQNNGV. The CDR3 runs to 14 residues. The CDR3 region has the DNA TGTGCCAGCAGCTTAACGAGAGGCAATCAGCCCCAGCATTTT. Translating gives CASSLTRGNQPQHF.

The V gene is TRBV6-5, the J gene TRBJ2-2, with D possibly matching TRBD2 (6 bases). The V gene lost 8 bases and the J gene lost 0 bases, with 10 bases spanning the gap. The CDR3 loop spans 14 amino acids. Germline-derived CDR1 and CDR2 are MNHEY and SVGAGI. The CDR3 DNA reads TGTGCCAGCCGGCGGGGCTCGAACACCGGGGAGCTGTTTTTT. Amino acids: CASRRGSNTGELFF.

The chain joins TRBV28 to TRBJ1-1, with TRBD1 matching over 10 bases. This CDR3 comprises 19 residues. Germline values: CDR1 MDHEN, CDR2 SYDVKM. The V gene end was trimmed by 6 bases and the J gene end by 1 base; junction bases not matched to a gene: 17. CDR3 bases: TGTGCCAGCAGCCCCTGGCCGGGGACAGGGGCCCCTGGGAACACTGAAGCTTTCTTT. Amino acid sequence: CASSPWPGTGAPGNTEAFF.

The chain joins TRBV28 to TRBJ2-5; weak D call: TRBD1 (6 bases). The CDR3 spans 14 residues. The germline V gene has CDR1 MDHEN and CDR2 SYDVKM. Between the trimmed V and J ends, which lost 0 bases and 6 bases, there was a span of 11 bases. In DNA, the CDR3 is TGTGCCAGCAGTTTATGGTCAGGGGAAAAGACCCAGTACTTC. Translating gives CASSLWSGEKTQYF.

The chain joins TRBV5-1 to TRBJ2-7; D may be TRBD1 (6 bases). V was pared by 0 bases and J by 2 bases, with 15 bases between. Per germline, CDR1 SGHRS and CDR2 YFSETQ. This CDR3 is built from 16 residues. The CDR3 spells CASSLATGTLTYEQYF. The DNA of the CDR3 is TGCGCCAGCAGCTTGGCCACAGGGACCCTCACCTACGAGCAGTACTTC.

This clone has a single count. This chain uses TRBV10-3 with TRBJ2-3; TRBD2 aligns across 10 bases. CDR3 length equals 15 residues. Per germline, CDR1 ENHRY and CDR2 SYGVKD. The ends lost 5 bases at V and 3 bases at J; junction bases unmatched: 5. The CDR3 region is CAISRTSGETDTQYF. The DNA of the CDR3 is TGTGCCATCAGTAGAACTAGCGGGGAAACAGATACGCAGTATTTT.

The rearrangement uses TRBV10-3 and TRBJ1-2; the match to TRBD1 covers 9 bases. The V gene's germline CDR1 is ENHRY and CDR2 SYGVKD. The CDR3 covers 15 residues. Losses at the gene ends were 0 bases for V and 8 bases for J; bases not matched to a gene: 7. CDR3: CAISESSGQGRGYTF. For the CDR3, the DNA is TGTGCCATCAGTGAGTCGTCGGGACAGGGCAGAGGCTACACCTTC.

This clone was seen once. The chain links TRBV16 to TRBJ2-1; TRBD1 matches at 9 bases. Germline V gene lookup returns CDR1 KGHSY and CDR2 FQNENV. This CDR3 contains 16 residues. Losses at the gene ends were 0 bases for V and 5 bases for J; bases not matched to a gene: 5. CDR3 DNA: TGTGCCAGCAGCCAATCCGAGACAGGGGGAAACAATGAGCAGTTCTTC. It yields the protein CASSQSETGGNNEQFF. The complete variable domain, with remaining parts taken from reference TRBV16 and TRBJ2-1, reads GEEVAQTPKHLVRGEGQKAKLYCAPIKGHSYVFWYQQVLKNEFKFLISFQNENVFDETGMPKERFSAKCLPNSPCSLEIQATKLEDSAVYFCASSQSETGGNNEQFFGPGTRLTVL.

The chain employs TRBV6-5 and TRBJ1-5; D remains unclear. V shed 4 bases and J shed 2 bases, with 9 bases lying between them. The length of the CDR3 is 14 residues. Germline V gene data show CDR1 as MNHEY and CDR2 as SVGAGI. CDR3 protein: CASSFRLGNQPQHF. As DNA, the CDR3 is TGTGCCAGCAGTTTCAGACTTGGCAATCAGCCCCAGCATTTT.

The chain has TRBV5-6 and TRBJ1-5, with D possibly being TRBD1 (5 bases). Germline V gene data show CDR1 as SGHDT and CDR2 as YYEEEE. CDR3 length equals 12 residues. Trimming cost V 1 base and J 6 bases, with 5 bases left between them. The CDR3 coding sequence is TGTGCCAGCAGCTTGCAGGGTCAGCCCCAGCATTTT. Its protein product is CASSLQGQPQHF.

Concerning this clone: The same CDR3 arises from other DNA sequences in this sample as well. The V and J genes are TRBV27 and TRBJ1-4, with TRBD1 identical over 10 bases. The CDR3 is 15 residues long. The ends lost 4 bases at V and 5 bases at J; junction bases unmatched: 4. Germline CDR1 reads MNHEY; CDR2 reads SMNVEV (reference sequence). In DNA form, the CDR3 reads TGTGCCAGCAGTTCCTTGGACAGGGGGAATGAAAAACTGTTTTTT. Protein: CASSSLDRGNEKLFF.

The rearrangement joins TRBV3-1 (or the pseudogene TRBV3-2) to TRBJ1-2; D gene unclear. The CDR3 contains 15 residues. Germline CDR1 LGHDT, CDR2 YNNKEL (reference sequence). Trimming stripped 0 bases from V and 6 bases from J, with 14 bases between. The CDR3 spells CASSQEVATINGYTF. Written as DNA, the CDR3 is TGTGCCAGCAGCCAAGAGGTAGCAACCATAAATGGCTACACCTTC.

V and J are TRBV9 and TRBJ2-1, with 8 nucleotides matching TRBD2. Looked up from germline, CDR1 is SGDLS and CDR2 is YYNGEE. The CDR3 is 16 residues long. The trim removed 3 bases at V and 3 bases at J, leaving 8 bases unmatched. This CDR3 reads CASSEGPSGSYNEQFF. CDR3 coding DNA: TGTGCCAGCAGCGAGGGCCCCAGCGGGAGCTACAATGAGCAGTTCTTC.